This is a list of T cell receptor beta chains from one sample in a study of blood T cells in healthy people across ages. TCRdb fed the 5' RACE reads into MiXCR, producing one record per CDR3 protein. The sample contains approximately 2,000,000 distinct CDR3 sequences, roughly two fifths of which appear only once. The sequencing sample was made of blood. The receptors come from a human donor in good health. CDR3s include the opening cysteine and the closing phenylalanine or tryptophan. Each record gives: D gene, V gene, clone size, J gene, CDR3 DNA, CDR3 protein. D genes are given only for firm matches. Clone size is given for some rows only: seen once, a few or many times, or a class if the clone is expanded.

D: .; V: TRBV7-2; size: few; J: TRBJ2-5; DNA: TGTGCCAGCAGCTTAGACGTGGGTACGGGGCAAGAGACCCAGTACTTC; CDR3: CASSLDVGTGQETQYF
D: TRBD1; V: TRBV11-2; size: .; J: TRBJ1-4; DNA: TGTGCCAGCAGCTTAGTTTATGTACAGGGGGCGAAAAAACTGTTTTTT; CDR3: CASSLVYVQGAKKLFF
D: .; V: TRBV5-6; size: .; J: TRBJ1-6; DNA: TGTGCCAGCAGAGTTACAGGGTATTCACCCCTCCACTTT; CDR3: CASRVTGYSPLHF
D: TRBD1; V: TRBV5-1; size: .; J: TRBJ2-3; DNA: TGCGCCAGCAGCTTGGAAGCGACAGGGGCGAGCACAGATACGCAGTATTTT; CDR3: CASSLEATGASTDTQYF
D: .; V: TRBV12-3/TRBV12-4; size: .; J: TRBJ2-2; DNA: TGTGCCAGCAGTCGAAACGGACGGGTGAACACCGGGGAGCTGTTTTTT; CDR3: CASSRNGRVNTGELFF
D: .; V: TRBV5-1; size: .; J: TRBJ1-1; DNA: TGCGCCAGCAGTCCAGGTGGGCCATTGAACACTGTAGCTTTCTTT; CDR3: CASSPGGPLNTVAFF
D: TRBD2; V: TRBV20-1; size: few; J: TRBJ2-7; DNA: TGCAGTGCTAGAGGCCCCGCCCTAGCGGGGATCAATTACGAGCAGTACTTC; CDR3: CSARGPALAGINYEQYF
D: .; V: TRBV20-1; size: .; J: TRBJ1-1; DNA: TGCAGTGCTAGAAGAACAGCAGAACCGTACACCGAAGCTTTCTTT; CDR3: CSARRTAEPYTEAFF
D: TRBD1; V: TRBV15; size: .; J: TRBJ2-4; DNA: TGTGCCACCAGCTATGGACAGGGAAGGAACATTCAGTACTTC; CDR3: CATSYGQGRNIQYF
D: .; V: TRBV20-1; size: .; J: TRBJ1-1; DNA: TGCAGTGCTATTCCCAGGGGTATCATGAACACTGAAGCTTTCTTT; CDR3: CSAIPRGIMNTEAFF
D: TRBD2; V: TRBV18; size: few; J: TRBJ2-5; DNA: TGTGCCAGCTCACCGTTAGCTCAAGCGGGGGGTCCCGACTTGGATGAGACCCAGTACTTC; CDR3: CASSPLAQAGGPDLDETQYF
D: .; V: TRBV7-9; size: .; J: TRBJ1-2; DNA: TGTGCCAGCAGTCCGGGTTCTATGGACTATGGCTACACCTTC; CDR3: CASSPGSMDYGYTF
D: TRBD1; V: TRBV12-3/TRBV12-4; size: .; J: TRBJ2-7; DNA: TGTGCCAGCAGTTGCACAGGGGAGTCCTACGAGCAGTACTTC; CDR3: CASSCTGESYEQYF
D: TRBD1; V: TRBV6-1; size: .; J: TRBJ1-1; DNA: TGTGCCAGCGCCGCCCGGTGGGACAGGGCGATTACTGAAGCTTTCTTT; CDR3: CASAARWDRAITEAFF
D: .; V: TRBV7-8; size: few; J: TRBJ2-3; DNA: TGTGCCAGCAGCTTAGAGCCCGGGGCGGATACGCAGTATTTT; CDR3: CASSLEPGADTQYF
D: TRBD1; V: TRBV29-1; size: .; J: TRBJ2-7; DNA: TGCAGCGTTGAACGGGACAGGGAGAGCGAGCAGTACTTC; CDR3: CSVERDRESEQYF
D: TRBD1; V: TRBV28; size: once; J: TRBJ2-7; DNA: TGTGCCAGCAGTCCGACAGGGATCTCCTACGAGCTGTACTTC; CDR3: CASSPTGISYELYF
D: .; V: TRBV12-3/TRBV12-4; size: many; J: TRBJ2-7; DNA: TGTGCCAGCAGTCCCCTTGGTAGCTCCTACGAGCAGTACTTC; CDR3: CASSPLGSSYEQYF
D: TRBD1; V: TRBV11-2; size: .; J: TRBJ2-4; DNA: TGTGCCAGCAACCACAGGGGCTTGGACAAAAACATTCAGTACTTC; CDR3: CASNHRGLDKNIQYF
D: TRBD2; V: TRBV6-1; size: .; J: TRBJ2-7; DNA: TGTGCCAGCAGTGAAGTGGCTAGCGGGGGGGCCTCCTACAATGAGCAGTACTTC; CDR3: CASSEVASGGASYNEQYF
D: TRBD2; V: TRBV7-2; size: few; J: TRBJ2-1; DNA: TGTGCCAGCAGCTTAGCGGGACTAGCAGACCATGAGCAGTTCTTC; CDR3: CASSLAGLADHEQFF
D: .; V: TRBV20-1; size: few; J: TRBJ1-4; DNA: TGCAGTGCGTATACAGGCGCCGGTCGTGAAAAACTGTTTTTT; CDR3: CSAYTGAGREKLFF
D: TRBD2; V: TRBV6-2/TRBV6-3; size: once; J: TRBJ2-3; DNA: TGTGCCAGCAGTAAGACTAGCGGGGGGGCCAGAGATACGCAGTATTTT; CDR3: CASSKTSGGARDTQYF
D: .; V: TRBV2; size: .; J: TRBJ1-6; DNA: TGTGCCAGCAGGACCCAGGGGCTAAGCGATTCACCCCTCCACTTT; CDR3: CASRTQGLSDSPLHF
D: TRBD1; V: TRBV20-1; size: .; J: TRBJ1-5; DNA: TGCAGTGCTAGAGATATAGGATCGACAGGGAGTAATCAGCCCCAGCATTTT; CDR3: CSARDIGSTGSNQPQHF
D: TRBD2; V: TRBV20-1; size: few; J: TRBJ2-7; DNA: TGCAGTGCTAGAGATGGCGGGGGGGCTTCCCCCTACGAGCAGTACTTC; CDR3: CSARDGGGASPYEQYF
D: .; V: TRBV7-9; size: .; J: TRBJ2-7; DNA: TGTGCCAGCAGCAAGAATACAGGGAGCGAGCAGTACTTC; CDR3: CASSKNTGSEQYF
D: TRBD1; V: TRBV6-6; size: .; J: TRBJ2-7; DNA: TGTGCCAGCAGTTACTCGGACAGGGGGCGCGAGCAGTACTTC; CDR3: CASSYSDRGREQYF
D: TRBD1; V: TRBV10-2; size: .; J: TRBJ2-7; DNA: TGCGCCAGCAGTGAGTCAGGACAGGACAGGGGGCGATACGAGCAGTACTTC; CDR3: CASSESGQDRGRYEQYF
D: .; V: TRBV5-4; size: few; J: TRBJ2-7; DNA: TGTGCCAGCAGCTTGGTGGGGAGGACCCACTACGAGCAGTACTTC; CDR3: CASSLVGRTHYEQYF
D: TRBD2; V: TRBV20-1; size: .; J: TRBJ2-3; DNA: TGCAGTTGGATGAGACGAGCGGGGAATAGGCGAGATACGCAGTATTTT; CDR3: CSWMRRAGNRRDTQYF
D: .; V: TRBV30; size: .; J: TRBJ1-2; DNA: TGTGCCTGGAGCGAGACCCTCATCCCGCTCTATGGCTACACCTTC; CDR3: CAWSETLIPLYGYTF
D: .; V: TRBV4-3; size: .; J: TRBJ2-1; DNA: TGCGCCAGCAGCCCGGATAGCCCTTACAATGAGCAGTTCTTC; CDR3: CASSPDSPYNEQFF
D: .; V: TRBV4-2; size: many; J: TRBJ2-7; DNA: TGTGCCAGCAGCCAAGATTTGTCGAGCCTCAGTCGCGAGCAGTACTTC; CDR3: CASSQDLSSLSREQYF